This T cell receptor (beta chain) stems from a study of T cell repertoires in cytomegalovirus infection. Overall study results and limits: CMV-specific HLA-C-restricted TCR beta clonotypes dominated the ex vivo response.

With regard to this clonotype: Its target is unknown.

TCRdb analysed the reads with MiXCR anew, one entry per CDR3 protein. The sample has 600,000 to 700,000 distinct CDR3 sequences; around 32% are singletons. The specimen was cultured PBMCs, collected from culture after CMV antigen stimulation. The receptor was isolated from a human donor in good health (CMV status not recorded). Some clones in this sample may be carry-over from other donors' samples.

The CDR3 DNA reads TGTGCCAGCCACGGGTTTGGAAATGAAAAACTGTTTTTT. Its protein is CASHGFGNEKLFF. This chain links TRBV6-2 or TRBV6-3 with TRBJ1-4; D is undetermined. Trimming shortened V by 8 bases and J by 5 bases, and 12 bases separated the two germline ends. Germline assignment: CDR1 MNHEY and CDR2 SVGEGT. CDR3 size: 13 residues.